This T cell receptor (beta chain) is drawn from a study of blood T cell repertoires in COVID-19. Original processing methods: Reference gene primers were amplified, and this amplification served to estimate nucleated cell counts. TCRdb's table, derived via immunoSEQ multiplex PCR, lists solely in-frame clones and lacks some. The DNA was the basis for D and trimming; V, J and clone size are from that table. Of about 170,000 clones in the sample, 83% are singletons; the top ten hold around 20%. Germline V gives CDR1 KGHSH, CDR2 LQKENI. The CDR3 has 13 residues. Trimming removed 4 bases at V and 2 bases at J, with 5 bases between.

The sequenced sample consisted of peripheral blood. This TCR came from a woman aged 70-85 years who had recovered from COVID-19. V and J are TRBV18 and TRBJ1-4; TRBD1 might be the D (5 bases). In nucleotides, the CDR3 is TGTGCCAGCTCACAGGGGACTAATGAAAAACTGTTTTTT. This sequence encodes CASSQGTNEKLFF.